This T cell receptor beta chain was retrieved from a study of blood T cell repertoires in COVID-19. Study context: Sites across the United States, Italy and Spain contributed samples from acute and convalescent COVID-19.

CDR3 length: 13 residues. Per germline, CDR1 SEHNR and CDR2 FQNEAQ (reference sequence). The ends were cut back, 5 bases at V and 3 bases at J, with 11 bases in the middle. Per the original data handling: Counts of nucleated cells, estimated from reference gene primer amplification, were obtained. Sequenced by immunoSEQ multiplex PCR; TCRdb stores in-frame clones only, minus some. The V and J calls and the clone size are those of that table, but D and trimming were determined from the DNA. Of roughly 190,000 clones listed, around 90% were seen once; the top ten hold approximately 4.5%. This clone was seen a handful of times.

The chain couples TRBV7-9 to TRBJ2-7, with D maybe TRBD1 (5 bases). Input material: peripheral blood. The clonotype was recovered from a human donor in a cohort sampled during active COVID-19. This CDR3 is CASSQETVYEQYF. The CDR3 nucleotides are TGTGCCAGCAGCCAAGAGACAGTCTACGAGCAGTACTTC.